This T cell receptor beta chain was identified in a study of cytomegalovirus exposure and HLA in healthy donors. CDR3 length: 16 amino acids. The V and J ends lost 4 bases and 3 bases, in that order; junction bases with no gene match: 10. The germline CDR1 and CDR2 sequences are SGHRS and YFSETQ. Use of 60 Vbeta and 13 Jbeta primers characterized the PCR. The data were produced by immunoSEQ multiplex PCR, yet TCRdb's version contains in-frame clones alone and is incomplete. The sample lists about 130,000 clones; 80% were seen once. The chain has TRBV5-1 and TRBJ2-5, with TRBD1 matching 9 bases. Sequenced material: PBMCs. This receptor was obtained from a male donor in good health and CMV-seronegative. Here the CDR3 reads CASSPTAGTGKETQYF. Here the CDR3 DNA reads TGCGCCAGCAGCCCCACAGCCGGGACAGGGAAAGAGACCCAGTACTTC. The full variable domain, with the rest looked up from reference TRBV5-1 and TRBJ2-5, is KAGVTQTPRYLIKTRGQQVTLSCSPISGHRSVSWYQQTPGQGLQFLFEYFSETQRNKGNFPGRFSGRQFSNSRSEMNVSTLELGDSALYLCASSPTAGTGKETQYFGPGTRLLVL.